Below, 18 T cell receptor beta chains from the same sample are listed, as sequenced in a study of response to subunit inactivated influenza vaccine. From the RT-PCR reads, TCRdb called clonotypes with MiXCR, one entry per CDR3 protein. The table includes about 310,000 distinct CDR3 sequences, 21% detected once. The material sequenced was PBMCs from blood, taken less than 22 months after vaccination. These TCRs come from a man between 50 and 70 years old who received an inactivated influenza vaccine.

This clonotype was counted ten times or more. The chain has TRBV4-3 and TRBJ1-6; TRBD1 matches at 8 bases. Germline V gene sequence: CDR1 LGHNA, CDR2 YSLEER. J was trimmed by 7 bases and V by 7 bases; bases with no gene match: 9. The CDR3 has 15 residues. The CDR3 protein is CASNSRTGWNSPLHF. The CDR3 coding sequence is TGCGCCAGCAACTCACGGACAGGGTGGAATTCACCCCTCCACTTT.

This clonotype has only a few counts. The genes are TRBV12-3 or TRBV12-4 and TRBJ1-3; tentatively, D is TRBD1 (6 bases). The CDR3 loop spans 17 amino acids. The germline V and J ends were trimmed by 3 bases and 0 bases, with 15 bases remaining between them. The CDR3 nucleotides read TGTGCCAGCAGTTTTCTCGGACAGCTTGCCTCTGGAAACACCATATATTTT. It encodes CASSFLGQLASGNTIYF.

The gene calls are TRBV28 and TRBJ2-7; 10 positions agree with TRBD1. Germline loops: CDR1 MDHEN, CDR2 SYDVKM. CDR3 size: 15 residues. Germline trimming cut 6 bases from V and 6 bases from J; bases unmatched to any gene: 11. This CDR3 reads CASSLLTGTGVEQYF. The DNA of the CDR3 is TGTGCCAGCAGCCTATTAACCGGGACAGGGGTCGAGCAGTACTTC.

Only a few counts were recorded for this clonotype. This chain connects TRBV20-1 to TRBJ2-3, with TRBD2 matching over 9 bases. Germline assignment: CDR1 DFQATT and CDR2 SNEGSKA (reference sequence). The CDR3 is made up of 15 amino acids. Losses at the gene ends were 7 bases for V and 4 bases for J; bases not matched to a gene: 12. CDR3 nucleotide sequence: TGCAGTGTTGGGAAACCCGGGACTAGCCCAGATACGCAGTATTTT. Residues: CSVGKPGTSPDTQYF.

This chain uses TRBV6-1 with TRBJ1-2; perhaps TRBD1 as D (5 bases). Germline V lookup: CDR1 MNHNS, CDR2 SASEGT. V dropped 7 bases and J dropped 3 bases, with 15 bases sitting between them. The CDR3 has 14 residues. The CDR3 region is CASTPGWAYYGYTF. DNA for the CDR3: TGTGCCAGCACCCCAGGGTGGGCCTACTATGGCTACACCTTC.

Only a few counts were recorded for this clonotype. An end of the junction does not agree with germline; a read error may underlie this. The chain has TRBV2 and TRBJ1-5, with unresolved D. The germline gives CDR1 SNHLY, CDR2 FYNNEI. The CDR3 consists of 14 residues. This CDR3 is CAGRADGLNQPQHF. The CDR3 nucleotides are TGTGCCGGCAGAGCAGATGGGCTTAATCAGCCCCAGCATTTT. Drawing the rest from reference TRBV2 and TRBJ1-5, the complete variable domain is EPEVTQTPSHQVTQMGQEVILRCVPISNHLYFYWYRQILGQKVEFLVSFYNNEISEKSEIFDDQFSVERPDGSNFTLKIRSTKLEDSAMYFCAGRADGLNQPQHFGDGTRLSIL.

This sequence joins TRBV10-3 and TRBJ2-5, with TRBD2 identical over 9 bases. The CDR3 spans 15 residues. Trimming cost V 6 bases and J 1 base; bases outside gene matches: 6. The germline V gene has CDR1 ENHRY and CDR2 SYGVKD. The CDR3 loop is CAISGTSRGQETQYF. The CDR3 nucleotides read TGTGCCATCAGCGGGACTAGCCGGGGCCAAGAGACCCAGTACTTC.

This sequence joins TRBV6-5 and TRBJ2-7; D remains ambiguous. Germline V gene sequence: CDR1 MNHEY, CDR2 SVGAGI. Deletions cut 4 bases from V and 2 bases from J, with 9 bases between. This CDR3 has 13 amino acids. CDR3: CASSSAGPYEQYF. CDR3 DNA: TGTGCCAGCAGTTCTGCAGGCCCCTACGAGCAGTACTTC.

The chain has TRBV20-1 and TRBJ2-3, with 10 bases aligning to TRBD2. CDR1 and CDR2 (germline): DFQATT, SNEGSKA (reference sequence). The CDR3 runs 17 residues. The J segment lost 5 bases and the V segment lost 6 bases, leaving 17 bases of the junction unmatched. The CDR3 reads CSARTPHSGRAGDTQYF. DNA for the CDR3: TGCAGTGCCCGGACCCCCCACAGCGGGAGGGCGGGAGATACGCAGTATTTT.

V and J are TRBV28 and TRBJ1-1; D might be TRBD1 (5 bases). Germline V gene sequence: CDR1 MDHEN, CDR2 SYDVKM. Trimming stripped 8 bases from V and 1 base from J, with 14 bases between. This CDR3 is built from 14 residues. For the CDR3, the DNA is TGTGCCAGCGGCGGAGTGGGACCGAACACTGAAGCTTTCTTT. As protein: CASGGVGPNTEAFF.

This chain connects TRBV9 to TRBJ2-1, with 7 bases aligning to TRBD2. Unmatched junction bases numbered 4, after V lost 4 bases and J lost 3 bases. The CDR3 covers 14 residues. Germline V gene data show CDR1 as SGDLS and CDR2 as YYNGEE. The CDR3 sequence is CASSRASGYNEQFF. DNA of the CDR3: TGTGCCAGCAGCCGGGCTAGCGGCTACAATGAGCAGTTCTTC.

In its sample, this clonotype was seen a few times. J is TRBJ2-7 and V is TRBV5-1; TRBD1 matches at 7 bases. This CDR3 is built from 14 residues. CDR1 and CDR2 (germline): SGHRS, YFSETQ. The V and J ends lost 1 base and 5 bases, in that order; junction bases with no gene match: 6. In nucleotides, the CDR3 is TGCGCCAGCAGCTTGCAAGACAGGGCCAACGAGCAGTACTTC. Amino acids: CASSLQDRANEQYF.

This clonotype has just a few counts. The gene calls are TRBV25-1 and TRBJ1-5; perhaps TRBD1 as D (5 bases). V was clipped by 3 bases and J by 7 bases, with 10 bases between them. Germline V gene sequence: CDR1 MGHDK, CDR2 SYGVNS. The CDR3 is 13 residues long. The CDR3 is CASSDAGKQPQHF. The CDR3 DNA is TGTGCCAGCAGTGACGCAGGGAAACAGCCCCAGCATTTT.

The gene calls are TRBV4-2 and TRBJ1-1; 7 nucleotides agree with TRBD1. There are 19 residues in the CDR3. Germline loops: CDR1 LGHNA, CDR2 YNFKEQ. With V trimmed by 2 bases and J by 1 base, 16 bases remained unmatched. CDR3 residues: CASSQMPPVGGGQNTEAFF. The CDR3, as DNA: TGTGCCAGCAGCCAAATGCCCCCGGTCGGAGGGGGCCAGAACACTGAAGCTTTCTTT.

The CDR3 reads CASSLSGRGYEQYF. The CDR3 region has the DNA TGTGCCAGCAGTTTATCAGGGAGGGGTTACGAGCAGTACTTC. The rearrangement uses TRBV12-3 or TRBV12-4 and TRBJ2-7, with 7 bases lining up with TRBD2. CDR3 length: 14 amino acids. J lost 4 bases, V lost 2 bases, and 5 bases had no gene match.

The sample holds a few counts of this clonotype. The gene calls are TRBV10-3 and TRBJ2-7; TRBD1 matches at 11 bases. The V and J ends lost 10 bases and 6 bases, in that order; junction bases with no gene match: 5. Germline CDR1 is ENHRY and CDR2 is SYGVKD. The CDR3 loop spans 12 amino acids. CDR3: CATWTGGAEQYF. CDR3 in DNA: TGTGCCACCTGGACAGGGGGCGCCGAGCAGTACTTC.

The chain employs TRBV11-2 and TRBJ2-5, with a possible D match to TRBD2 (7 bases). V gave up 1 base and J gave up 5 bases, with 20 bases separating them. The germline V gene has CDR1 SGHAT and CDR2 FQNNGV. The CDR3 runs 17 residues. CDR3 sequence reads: CASSLGGGHRLVETQYF. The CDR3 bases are TGTGCCAGCAGCTTAGGGGGGGGGCACCGACTGGTTGAGACCCAGTACTTC.

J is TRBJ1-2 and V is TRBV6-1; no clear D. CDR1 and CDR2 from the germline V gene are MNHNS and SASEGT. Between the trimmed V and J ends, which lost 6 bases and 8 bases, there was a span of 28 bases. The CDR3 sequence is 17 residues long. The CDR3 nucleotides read TGTGCCAGCAGCCGCGTTGGTTGGCAGGCCGATCCGACAGGCTACACCTTC. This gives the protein CASSRVGWQADPTGYTF.